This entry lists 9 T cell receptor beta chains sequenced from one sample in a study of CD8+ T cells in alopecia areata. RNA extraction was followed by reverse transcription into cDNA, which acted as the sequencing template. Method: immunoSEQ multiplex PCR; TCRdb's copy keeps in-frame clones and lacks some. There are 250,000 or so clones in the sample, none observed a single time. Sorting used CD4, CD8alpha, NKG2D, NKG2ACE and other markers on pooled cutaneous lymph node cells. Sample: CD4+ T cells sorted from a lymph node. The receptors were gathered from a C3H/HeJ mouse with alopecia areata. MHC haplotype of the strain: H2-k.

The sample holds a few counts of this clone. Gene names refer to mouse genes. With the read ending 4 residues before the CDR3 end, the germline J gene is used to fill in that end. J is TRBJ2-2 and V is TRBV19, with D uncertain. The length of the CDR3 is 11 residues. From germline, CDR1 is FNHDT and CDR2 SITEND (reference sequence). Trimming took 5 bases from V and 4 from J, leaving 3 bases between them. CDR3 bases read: TGTGCCAGCAGAGGCACCGGG. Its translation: CASRGTG. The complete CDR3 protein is CASRGTGQLYF.

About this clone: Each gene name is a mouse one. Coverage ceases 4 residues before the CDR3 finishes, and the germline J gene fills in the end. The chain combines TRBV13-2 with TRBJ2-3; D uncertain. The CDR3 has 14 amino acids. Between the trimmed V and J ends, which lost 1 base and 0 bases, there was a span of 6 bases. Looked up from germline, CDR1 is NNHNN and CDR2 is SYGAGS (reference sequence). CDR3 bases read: TGTGCCAGCGGTGATAGGGTTAGTGCAGAA. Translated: CASGDRVSAE. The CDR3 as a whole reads CASGDRVSAETLYF.

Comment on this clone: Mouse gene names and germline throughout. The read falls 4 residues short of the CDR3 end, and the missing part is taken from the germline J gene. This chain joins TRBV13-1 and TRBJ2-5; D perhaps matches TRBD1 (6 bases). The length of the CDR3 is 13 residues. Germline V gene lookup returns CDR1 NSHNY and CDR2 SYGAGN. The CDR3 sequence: CASSEPQGDTQYF. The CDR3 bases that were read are TGTGCCAGCAGTGAACCGCAGGGGGAC.

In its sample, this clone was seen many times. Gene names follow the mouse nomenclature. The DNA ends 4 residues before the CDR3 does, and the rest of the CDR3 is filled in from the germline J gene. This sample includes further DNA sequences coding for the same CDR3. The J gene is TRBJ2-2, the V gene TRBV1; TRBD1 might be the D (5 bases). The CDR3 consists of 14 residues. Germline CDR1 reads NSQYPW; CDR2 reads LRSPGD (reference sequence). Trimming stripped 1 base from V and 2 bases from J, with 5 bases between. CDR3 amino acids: CTCSAGQNTGQLYF. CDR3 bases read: TGCACCTGCAGTGCAGGACAGAACACCGGG.

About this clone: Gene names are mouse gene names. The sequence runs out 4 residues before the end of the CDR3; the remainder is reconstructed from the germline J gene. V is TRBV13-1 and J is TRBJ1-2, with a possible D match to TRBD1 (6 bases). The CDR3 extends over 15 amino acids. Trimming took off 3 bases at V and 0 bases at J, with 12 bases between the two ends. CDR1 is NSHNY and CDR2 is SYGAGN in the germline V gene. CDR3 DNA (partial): TGTGCCAGCAGTGCCCCCGGGACATCAAACTCC. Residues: CASSAPGTSNS. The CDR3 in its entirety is CASSAPGTSNSDYTF.

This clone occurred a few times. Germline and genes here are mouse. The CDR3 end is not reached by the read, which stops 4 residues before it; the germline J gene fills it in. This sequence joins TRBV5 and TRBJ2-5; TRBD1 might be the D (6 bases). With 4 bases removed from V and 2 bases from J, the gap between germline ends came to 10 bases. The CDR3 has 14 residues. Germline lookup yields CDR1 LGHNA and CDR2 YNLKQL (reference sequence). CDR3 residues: CASSPGTIQDTQYF. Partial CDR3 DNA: TGTGCCAGCAGCCCCGGGACAATCCAAGAC.

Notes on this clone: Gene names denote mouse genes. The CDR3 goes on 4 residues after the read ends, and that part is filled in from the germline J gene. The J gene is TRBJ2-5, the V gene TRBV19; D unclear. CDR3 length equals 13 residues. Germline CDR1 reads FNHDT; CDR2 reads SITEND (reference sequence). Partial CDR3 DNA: TGTGCCAGCAGTAATTGGGTAGGAGAC. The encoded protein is CASSNWVGD. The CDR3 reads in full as CASSNWVGDTQYF.

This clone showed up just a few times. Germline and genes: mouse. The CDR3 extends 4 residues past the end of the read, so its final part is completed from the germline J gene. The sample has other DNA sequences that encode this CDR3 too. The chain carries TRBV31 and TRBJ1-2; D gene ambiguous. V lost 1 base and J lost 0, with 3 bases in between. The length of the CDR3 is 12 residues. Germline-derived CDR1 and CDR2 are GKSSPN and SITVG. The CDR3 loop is CAWSPTNSDYTF. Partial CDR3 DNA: TGTGCCTGGAGTCCTACAAACTCC.

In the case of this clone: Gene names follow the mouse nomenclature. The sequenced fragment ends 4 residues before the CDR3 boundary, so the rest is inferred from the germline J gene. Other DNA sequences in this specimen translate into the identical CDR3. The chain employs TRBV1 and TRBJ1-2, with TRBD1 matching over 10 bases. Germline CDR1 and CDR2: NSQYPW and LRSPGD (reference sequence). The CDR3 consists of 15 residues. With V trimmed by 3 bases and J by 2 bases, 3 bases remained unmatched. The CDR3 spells CTCSAEGQGNSDYTF. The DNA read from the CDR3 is TGCACCTGCAGTGCTGAGGGACAGGGGAACTCC.